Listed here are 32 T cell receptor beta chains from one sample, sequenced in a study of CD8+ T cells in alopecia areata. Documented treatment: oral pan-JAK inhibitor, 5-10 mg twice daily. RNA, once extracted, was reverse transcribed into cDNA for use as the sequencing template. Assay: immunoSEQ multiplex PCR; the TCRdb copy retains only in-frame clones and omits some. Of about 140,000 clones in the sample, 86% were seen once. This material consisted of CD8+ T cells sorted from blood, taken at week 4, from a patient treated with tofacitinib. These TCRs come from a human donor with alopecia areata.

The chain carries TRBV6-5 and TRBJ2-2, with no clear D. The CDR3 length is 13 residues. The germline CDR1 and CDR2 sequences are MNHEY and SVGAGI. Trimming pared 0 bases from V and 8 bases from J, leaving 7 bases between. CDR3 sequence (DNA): TGTGCCAGCAGTTACTCGTTGGTTGGGGAGCTGTTTTTT. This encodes CASSYSLVGELFF.

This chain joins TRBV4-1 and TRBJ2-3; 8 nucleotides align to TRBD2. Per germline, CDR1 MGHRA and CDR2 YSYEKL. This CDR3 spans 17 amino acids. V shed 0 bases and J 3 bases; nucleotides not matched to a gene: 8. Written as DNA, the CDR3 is TGCGCCAGCAGCCAAGATTTATCGGGAGGGCGGACAGATACGCAGTATTTT. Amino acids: CASSQDLSGGRTDTQYF.

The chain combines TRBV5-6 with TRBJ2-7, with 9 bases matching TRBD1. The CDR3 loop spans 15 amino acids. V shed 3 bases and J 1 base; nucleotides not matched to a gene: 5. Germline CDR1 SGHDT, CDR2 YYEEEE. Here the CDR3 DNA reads TGTGCCAGCAGCTCCCCGGGACAGGGATCCTACGAGCAGTACTTC. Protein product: CASSSPGQGSYEQYF.

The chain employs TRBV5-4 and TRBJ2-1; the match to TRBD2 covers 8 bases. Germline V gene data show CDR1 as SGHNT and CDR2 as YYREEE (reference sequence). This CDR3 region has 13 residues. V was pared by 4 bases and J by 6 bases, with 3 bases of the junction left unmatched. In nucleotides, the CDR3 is TGTGCCAGCAGCCCCGGGACTAGCAATGAGCAGTTCTTC. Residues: CASSPGTSNEQFF.

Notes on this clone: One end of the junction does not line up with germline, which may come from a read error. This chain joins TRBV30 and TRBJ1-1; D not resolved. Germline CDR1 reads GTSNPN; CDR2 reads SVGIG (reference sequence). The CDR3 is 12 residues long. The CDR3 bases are TGTGCCTGGAGTGTCACGAACCCTGAAGCTTTCTTT. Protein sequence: CAWSVTNPEAFF.

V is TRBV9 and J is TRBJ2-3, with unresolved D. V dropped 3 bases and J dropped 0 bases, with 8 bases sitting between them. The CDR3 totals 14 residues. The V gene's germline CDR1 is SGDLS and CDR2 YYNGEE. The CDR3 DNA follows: TGTGCCAGCAGCGATCGCAGTAGCACAGATACGCAGTATTTT. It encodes CASSDRSSTDTQYF.

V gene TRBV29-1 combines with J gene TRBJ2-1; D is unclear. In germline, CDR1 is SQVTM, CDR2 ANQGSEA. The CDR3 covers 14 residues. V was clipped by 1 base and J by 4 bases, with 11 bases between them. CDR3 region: CSVEADSFYNEQFF. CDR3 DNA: TGCAGCGTTGAAGCAGATAGCTTTTACAATGAGCAGTTCTTC.

DNA for the CDR3: TGTGCCAGCAGCTTGGGGACTAGCGGGGAGGAGACCCAGTACTTC. Residues: CASSLGTSGEETQYF. This rearrangement joins TRBV7-3 to TRBJ2-5; 13 bases fit TRBD2. Trimming at V came to 3 bases and at J to 5 bases, leaving 3 bases not matched to a gene. From germline, CDR1 is SGHTA and CDR2 FQGTGA. The CDR3 loop spans 15 amino acids.

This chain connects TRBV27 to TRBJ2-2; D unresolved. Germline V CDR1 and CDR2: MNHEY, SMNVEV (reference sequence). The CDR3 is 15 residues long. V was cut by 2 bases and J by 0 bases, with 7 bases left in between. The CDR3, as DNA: TGTGCCAGCAGTTTAGACAAAGCGAACACCGGGGAGCTGTTTTTT. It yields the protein CASSLDKANTGELFF.

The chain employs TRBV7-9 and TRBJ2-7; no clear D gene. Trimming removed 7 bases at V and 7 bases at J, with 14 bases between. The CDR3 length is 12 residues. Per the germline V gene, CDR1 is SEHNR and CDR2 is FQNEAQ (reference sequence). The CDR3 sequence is CASTSLDGEQYF. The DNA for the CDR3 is TGTGCCAGCACCTCTCTCGATGGGGAGCAGTACTTC.

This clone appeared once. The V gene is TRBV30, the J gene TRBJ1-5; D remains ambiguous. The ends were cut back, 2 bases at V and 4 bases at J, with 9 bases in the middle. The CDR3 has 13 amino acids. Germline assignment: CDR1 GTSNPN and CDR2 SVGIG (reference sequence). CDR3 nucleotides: TGTGCCTGGAGTTTTGCGGCTAATCAGCCCCAGCATTTT. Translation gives CAWSFAANQPQHF. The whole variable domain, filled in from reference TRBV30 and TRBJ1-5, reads SQTIHQWPATLVQPVGSPLSLECTVEGTSNPNLYWYRQAAGRGLQLLFYSVGIGQISSEVPQNLSASRPQDRQFILSSKKLLLSDSGFYLCAWSFAANQPQHFGDGTRLSIL.

CDR3 amino acids: CASGGQGGITDTQYF. The CDR3 coding sequence is TGTGCCAGCGGGGGACAGGGGGGAATAACAGATACGCAGTATTTT. This chain links TRBV2 with TRBJ2-3; 11 bases fit TRBD1. The CDR3 contains 15 residues. V shed 8 bases and J 3 bases; nucleotides not matched to a gene: 7. CDR1 SNHLY and CDR2 FYNNEI come from the germline V gene. Combining the CDR3 with reference TRBV2 and TRBJ2-3 gives the whole variable domain EPEVTQTPSHQVTQMGQEVILRCVPISNHLYFYWYRQILGQKVEFLVSFYNNEISEKSEIFDDQFSVERPDGSNFTLKIRSTKLEDSAMYFCASGGQGGITDTQYFGPGTRLTVL.

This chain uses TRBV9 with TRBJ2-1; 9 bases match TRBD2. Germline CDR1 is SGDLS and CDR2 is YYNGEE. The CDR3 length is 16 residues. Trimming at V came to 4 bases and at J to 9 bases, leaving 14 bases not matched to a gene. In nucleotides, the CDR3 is TGTGCCAGCAGCCCGGTCGGGAGCGGGAGGTACGGTGAGCAGTTCTTC. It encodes CASSPVGSGRYGEQFF. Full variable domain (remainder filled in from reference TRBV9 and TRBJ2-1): DSGVTQTPKHLITATGQRVTLRCSPRSGDLSVYWYQQSLDQGLQFLIQYYNGEERAKGNILERFSAQQFPDLHSELNLSSLELGDSALYFCASSPVGSGRYGEQFFGPGTRLTVL.

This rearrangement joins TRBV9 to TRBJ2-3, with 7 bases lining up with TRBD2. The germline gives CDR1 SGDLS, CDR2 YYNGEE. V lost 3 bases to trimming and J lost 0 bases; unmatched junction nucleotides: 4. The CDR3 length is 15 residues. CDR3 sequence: CASSASGGSTDTQYF. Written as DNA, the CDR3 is TGTGCCAGCAGCGCCTCCGGGGGGAGCACAGATACGCAGTATTTT.

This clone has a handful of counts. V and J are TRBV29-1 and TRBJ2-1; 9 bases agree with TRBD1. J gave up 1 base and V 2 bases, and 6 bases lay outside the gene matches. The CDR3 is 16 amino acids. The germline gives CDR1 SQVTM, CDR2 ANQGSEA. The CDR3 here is CSVELTGGRSYNEQFF. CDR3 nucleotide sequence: TGCAGCGTTGAACTAACAGGGGGCCGATCCTACAATGAGCAGTTCTTC.

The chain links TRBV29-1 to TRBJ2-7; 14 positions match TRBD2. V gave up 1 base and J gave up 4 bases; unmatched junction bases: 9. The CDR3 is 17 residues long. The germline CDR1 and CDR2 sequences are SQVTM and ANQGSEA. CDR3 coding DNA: TGCAGCGTTGAAGTGAGACTAGCGGGAGGGCCCTCGTACGAGCAGTACTTC. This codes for CSVEVRLAGGPSYEQYF.

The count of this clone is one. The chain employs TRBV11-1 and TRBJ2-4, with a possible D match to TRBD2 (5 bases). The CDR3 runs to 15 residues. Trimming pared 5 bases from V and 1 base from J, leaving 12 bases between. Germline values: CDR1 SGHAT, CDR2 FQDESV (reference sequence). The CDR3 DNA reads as TGTGCCAGCAGCCTAGGAGGTTCGGCCAAAAACATTCAGTACTTC. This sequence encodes CASSLGGSAKNIQYF.

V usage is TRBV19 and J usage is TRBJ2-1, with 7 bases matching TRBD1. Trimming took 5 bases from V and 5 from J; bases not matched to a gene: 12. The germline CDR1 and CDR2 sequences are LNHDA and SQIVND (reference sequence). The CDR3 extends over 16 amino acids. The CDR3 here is CASSLPFQGVDNEQFF. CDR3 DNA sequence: TGTGCCAGTAGTCTTCCCTTCCAGGGGGTCGACAATGAGCAGTTCTTC.

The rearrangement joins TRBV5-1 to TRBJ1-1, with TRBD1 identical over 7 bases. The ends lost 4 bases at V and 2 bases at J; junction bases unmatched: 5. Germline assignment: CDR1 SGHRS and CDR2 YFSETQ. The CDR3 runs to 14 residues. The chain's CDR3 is CASSPGTVNTEAFF. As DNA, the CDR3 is TGCGCCAGCAGCCCCGGGACAGTCAACACTGAAGCTTTCTTT.

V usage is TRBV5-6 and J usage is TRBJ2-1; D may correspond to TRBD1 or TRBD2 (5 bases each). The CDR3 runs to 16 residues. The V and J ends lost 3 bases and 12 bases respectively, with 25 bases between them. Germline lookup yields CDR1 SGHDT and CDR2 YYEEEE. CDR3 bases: TGTGCCAGCAGCTGGGACCAATCCGGGCTTCTCGGGTGGCAGTTCTTC. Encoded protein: CASSWDQSGLLGWQFF.

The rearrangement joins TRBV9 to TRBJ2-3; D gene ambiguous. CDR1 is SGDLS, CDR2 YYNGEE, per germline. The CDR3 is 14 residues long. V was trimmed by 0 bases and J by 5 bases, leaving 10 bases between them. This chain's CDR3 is CASSVDGVGDTQYF. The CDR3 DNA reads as TGTGCCAGCAGCGTAGATGGGGTTGGAGATACGCAGTATTTT.

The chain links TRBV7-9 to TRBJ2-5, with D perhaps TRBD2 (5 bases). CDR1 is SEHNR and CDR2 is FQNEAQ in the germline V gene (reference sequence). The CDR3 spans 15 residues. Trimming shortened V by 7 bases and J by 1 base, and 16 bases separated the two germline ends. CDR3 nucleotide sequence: TGTGCCAGCACCCAACGTGAGGGAACCCAAGAGACCCAGTACTTC. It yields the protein CASTQREGTQETQYF.

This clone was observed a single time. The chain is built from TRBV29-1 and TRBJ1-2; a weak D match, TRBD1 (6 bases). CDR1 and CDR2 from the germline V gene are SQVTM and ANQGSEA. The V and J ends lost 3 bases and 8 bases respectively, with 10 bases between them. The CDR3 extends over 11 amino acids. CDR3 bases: TGCAGCGTTGAGAGGGGGTCAGGCTACACCTTC. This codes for CSVERGSGYTF.

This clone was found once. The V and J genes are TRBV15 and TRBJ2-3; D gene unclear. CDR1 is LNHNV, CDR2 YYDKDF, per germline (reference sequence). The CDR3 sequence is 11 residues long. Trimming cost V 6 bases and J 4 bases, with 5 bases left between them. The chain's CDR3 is CATRVADTQYF. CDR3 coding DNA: TGTGCCACCAGGGTCGCAGATACGCAGTATTTT.

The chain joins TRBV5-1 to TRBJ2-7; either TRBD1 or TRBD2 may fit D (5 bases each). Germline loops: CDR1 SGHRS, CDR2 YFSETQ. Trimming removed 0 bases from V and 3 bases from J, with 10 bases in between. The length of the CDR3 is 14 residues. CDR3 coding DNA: TGCGCCAGCAGCTTGGGGGACGGGTACTACGAGCAGTACTTC. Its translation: CASSLGDGYYEQYF.

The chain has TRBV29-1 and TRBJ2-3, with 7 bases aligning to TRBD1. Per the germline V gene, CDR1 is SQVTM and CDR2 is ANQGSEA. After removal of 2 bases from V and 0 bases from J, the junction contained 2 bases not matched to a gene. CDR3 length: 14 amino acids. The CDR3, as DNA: TGCAGCGTTGAACGACAGGGTAGCACAGATACGCAGTATTTT. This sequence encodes CSVERQGSTDTQYF.

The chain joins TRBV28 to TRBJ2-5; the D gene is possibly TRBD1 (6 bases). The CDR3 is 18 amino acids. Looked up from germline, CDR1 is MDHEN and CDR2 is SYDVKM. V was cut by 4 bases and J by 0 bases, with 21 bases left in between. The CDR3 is CASSSRQAGIAHQETQYF. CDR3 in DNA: TGTGCCAGCAGTTCCCGACAGGCAGGAATAGCCCACCAAGAGACCCAGTACTTC. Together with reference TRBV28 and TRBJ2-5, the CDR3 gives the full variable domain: DVKVTQSSRYLVKRTGEKVFLECVQDMDHENMFWYRQDPGLGLRLIYFSYDVKMKEKGDIPEGYSVSREKKERFSLILESASTNQTSMYLCASSSRQAGIAHQETQYFGPGTRLLVL.

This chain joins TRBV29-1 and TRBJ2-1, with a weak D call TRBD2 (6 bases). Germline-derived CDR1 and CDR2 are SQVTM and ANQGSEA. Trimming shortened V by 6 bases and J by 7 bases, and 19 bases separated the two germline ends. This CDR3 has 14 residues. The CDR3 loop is CSVDNGDGGNEQFF. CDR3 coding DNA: TGCAGCGTCGATAATGGGGATGGGGGGAATGAGCAGTTCTTC.

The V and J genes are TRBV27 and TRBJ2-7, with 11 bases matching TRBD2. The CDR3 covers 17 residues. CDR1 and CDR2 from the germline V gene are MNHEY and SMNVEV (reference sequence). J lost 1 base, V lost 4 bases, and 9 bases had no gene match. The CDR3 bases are TGTGCCAGCAGTTCGCTGACTAGCGGGGTCAAGTCCTACGAGCAGTACTTC. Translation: CASSSLTSGVKSYEQYF.

CDR3: CASSAWTGEQYF. The CDR3 region has the DNA TGTGCCAGCAGCGCCTGGACAGGCGAGCAGTACTTC. This chain joins TRBV2 and TRBJ2-7; TRBD1 aligns across 7 bases. V was clipped by 6 bases and J by 6 bases; unmatched bases: 5. The CDR3 has 12 residues. Germline CDR1 is SNHLY and CDR2 is FYNNEI.

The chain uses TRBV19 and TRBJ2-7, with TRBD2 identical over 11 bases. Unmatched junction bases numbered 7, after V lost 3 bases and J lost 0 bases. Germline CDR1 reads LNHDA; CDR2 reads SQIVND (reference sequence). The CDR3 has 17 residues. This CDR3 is CASSIASGGTYSYEQYF. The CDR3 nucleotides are TGTGCCAGTAGTATCGCTAGCGGGGGGACCTACTCCTACGAGCAGTACTTC. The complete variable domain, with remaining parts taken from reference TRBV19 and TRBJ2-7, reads DGGITQSPKYLFRKEGQNVTLSCEQNLNHDAMYWYRQDPGQGLRLIYYSQIVNDFQKGDIAEGYSVSREKKESFPLTVTSAQKNPTAFYLCASSIASGGTYSYEQYFGPGTRLTVT.

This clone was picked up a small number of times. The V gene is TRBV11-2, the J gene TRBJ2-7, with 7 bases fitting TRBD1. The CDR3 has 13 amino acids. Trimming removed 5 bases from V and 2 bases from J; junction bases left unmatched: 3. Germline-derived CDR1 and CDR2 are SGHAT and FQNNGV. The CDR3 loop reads CASSLGQTYEQYF. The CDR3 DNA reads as TGTGCCAGCAGCCTGGGACAGACCTACGAGCAGTACTTC.